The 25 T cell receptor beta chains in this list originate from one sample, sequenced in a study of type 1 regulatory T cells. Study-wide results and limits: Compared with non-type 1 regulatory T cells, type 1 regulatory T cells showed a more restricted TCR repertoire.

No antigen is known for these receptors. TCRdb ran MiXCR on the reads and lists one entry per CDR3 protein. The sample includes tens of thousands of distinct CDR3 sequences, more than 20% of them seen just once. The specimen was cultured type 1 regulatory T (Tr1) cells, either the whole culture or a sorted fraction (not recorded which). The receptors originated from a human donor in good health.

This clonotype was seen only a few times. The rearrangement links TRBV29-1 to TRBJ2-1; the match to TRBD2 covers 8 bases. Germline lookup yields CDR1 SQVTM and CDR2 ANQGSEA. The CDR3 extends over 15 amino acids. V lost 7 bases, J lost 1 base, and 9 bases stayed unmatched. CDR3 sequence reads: CSGVSGSVSYNEQFF. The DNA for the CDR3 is TGCAGCGGTGTGAGCGGGAGTGTGTCCTACAATGAGCAGTTCTTC.

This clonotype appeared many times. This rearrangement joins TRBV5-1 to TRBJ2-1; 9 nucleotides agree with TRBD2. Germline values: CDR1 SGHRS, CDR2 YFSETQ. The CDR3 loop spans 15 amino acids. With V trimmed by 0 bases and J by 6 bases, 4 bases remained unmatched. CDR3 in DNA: TGCGCCAGCAGCTTGGGGAGCGGGAGGTTCAATGAGCAGTTCTTC. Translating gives CASSLGSGRFNEQFF.

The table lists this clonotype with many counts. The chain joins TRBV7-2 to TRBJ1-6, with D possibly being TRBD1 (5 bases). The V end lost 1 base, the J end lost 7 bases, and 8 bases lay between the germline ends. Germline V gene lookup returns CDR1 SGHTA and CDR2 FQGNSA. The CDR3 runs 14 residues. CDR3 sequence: CASSLVTANSPLHF. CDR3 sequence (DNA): TGTGCCAGCAGCTTAGTGACAGCCAATTCACCCCTCCACTTT.

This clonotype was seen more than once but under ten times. The CDR3 spells CASRPGTSGTNQYF. The CDR3 DNA follows: TGTGCCAGCAGGCCCGGGACTAGCGGGACTAACCAGTACTTC. The chain joins TRBV6-2 or TRBV6-3 to TRBJ2-5; 13 nucleotides align to TRBD2. V lost 6 bases, J lost 10 bases, and 8 bases stayed unmatched. This CDR3 is 14 amino acids long. Germline CDR1 reads MNHEY; CDR2 reads SVGEGT.

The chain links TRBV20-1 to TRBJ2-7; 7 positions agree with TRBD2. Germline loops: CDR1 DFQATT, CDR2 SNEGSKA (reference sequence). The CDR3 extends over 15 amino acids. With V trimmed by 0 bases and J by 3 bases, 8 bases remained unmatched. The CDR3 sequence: CSARDRLAENYEQYF. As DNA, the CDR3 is TGCAGTGCTAGAGATCGGCTAGCGGAGAACTACGAGCAGTACTTC.

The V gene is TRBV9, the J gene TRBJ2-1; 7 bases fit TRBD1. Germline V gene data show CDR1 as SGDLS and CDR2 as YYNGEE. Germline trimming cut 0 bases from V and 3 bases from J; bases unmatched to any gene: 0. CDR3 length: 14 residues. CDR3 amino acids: CASSVGQGYNEQFF. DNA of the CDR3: TGTGCCAGCAGCGTAGGACAGGGCTACAATGAGCAGTTCTTC.

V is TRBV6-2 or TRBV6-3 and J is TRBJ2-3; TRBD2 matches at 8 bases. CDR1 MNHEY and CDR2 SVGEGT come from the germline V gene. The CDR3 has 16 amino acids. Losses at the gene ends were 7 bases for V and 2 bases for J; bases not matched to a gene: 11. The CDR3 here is CASTKYTSGNTDTQYF. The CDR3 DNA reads TGTGCCAGCACAAAATACACTAGCGGAAACACAGATACGCAGTATTTT.

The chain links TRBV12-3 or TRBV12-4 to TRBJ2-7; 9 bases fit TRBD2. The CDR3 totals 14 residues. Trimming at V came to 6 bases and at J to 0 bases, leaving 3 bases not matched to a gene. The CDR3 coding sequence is TGTGCCAGCAGCGTAGCGGGAGACTCCTACGAGCAGTACTTC. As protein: CASSVAGDSYEQYF.

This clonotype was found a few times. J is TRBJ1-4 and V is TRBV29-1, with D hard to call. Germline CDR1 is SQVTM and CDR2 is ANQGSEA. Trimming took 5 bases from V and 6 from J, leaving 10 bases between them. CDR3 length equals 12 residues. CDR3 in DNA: TGCAGCGTTAAGGCTCAGGATGAAAAACTGTTTTTT. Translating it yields CSVKAQDEKLFF.

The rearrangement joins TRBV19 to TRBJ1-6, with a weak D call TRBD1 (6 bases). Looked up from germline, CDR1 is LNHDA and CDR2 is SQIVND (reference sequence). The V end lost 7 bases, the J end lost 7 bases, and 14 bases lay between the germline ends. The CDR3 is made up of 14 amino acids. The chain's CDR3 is CASKTSGDNSPLHF. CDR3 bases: TGTGCCAGTAAGACGTCAGGGGACAATTCACCCCTCCACTTT.

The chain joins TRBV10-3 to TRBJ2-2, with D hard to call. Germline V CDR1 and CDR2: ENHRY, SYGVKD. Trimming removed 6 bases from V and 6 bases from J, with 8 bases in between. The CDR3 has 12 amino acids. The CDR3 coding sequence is TGTGCCATCAGGTGGTTAGCCGGGGAGCTGTTTTTT. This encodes CAIRWLAGELFF.

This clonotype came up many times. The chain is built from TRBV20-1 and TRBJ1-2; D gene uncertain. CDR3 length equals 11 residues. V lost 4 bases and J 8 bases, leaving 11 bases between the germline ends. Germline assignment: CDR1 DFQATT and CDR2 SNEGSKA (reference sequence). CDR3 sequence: CSATAYGGYTF. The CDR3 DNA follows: TGCAGTGCTACTGCGTATGGGGGCTACACCTTC.

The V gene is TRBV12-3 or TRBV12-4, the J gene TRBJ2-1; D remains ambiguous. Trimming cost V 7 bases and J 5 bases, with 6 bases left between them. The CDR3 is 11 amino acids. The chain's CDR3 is CASKLNNEQFF. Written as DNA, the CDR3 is TGTGCCAGCAAATTGAACAATGAGCAGTTCTTC.

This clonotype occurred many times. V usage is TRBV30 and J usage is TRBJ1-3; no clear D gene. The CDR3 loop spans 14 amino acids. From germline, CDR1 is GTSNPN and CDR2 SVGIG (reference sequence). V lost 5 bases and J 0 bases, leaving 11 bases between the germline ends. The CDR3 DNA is TGTGCCTGGCAAACGGGGAACTCTGGAAACACCATATATTTT. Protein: CAWQTGNSGNTIYF.

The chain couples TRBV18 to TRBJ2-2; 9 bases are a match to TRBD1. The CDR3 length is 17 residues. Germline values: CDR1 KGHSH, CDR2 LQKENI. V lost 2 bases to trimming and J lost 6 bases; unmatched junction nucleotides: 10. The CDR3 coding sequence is TGTGCCAGCTCACCAGTTCCGGACAGGGGCTCTCCCGGGGAGCTGTTTTTT. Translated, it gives CASSPVPDRGSPGELFF.

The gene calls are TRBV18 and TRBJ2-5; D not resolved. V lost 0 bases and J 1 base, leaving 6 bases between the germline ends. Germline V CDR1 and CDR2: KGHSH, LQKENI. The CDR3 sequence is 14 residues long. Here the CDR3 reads CASSPPVSQETQYF. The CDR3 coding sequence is TGTGCCAGCTCACCACCGGTCAGCCAAGAGACCCAGTACTTC.

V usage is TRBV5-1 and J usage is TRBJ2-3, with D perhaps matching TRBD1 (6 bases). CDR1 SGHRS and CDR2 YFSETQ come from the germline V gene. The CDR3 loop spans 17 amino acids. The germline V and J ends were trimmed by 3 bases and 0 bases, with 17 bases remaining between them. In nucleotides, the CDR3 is TGCGCCAGCAGCTCCCGACAGGCCCTTACTAGCACAGATACGCAGTATTTT. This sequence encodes CASSSRQALTSTDTQYF.

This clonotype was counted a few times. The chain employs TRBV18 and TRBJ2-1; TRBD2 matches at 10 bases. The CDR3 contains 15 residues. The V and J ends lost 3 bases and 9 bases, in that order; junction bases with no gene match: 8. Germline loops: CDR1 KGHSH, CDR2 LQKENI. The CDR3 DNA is TGTGCCAGCTCACCGGCTAGCGGGAGAATGGGTGAGCAGTTCTTC. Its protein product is CASSPASGRMGEQFF.

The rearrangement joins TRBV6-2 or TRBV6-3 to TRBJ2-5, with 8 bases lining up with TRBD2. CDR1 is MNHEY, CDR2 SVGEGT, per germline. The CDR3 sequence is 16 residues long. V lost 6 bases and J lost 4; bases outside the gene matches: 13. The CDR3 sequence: CASSPTSGLMGETQYF. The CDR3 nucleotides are TGTGCCAGCAGCCCTACTAGCGGACTCATGGGAGAGACCCAGTACTTC.

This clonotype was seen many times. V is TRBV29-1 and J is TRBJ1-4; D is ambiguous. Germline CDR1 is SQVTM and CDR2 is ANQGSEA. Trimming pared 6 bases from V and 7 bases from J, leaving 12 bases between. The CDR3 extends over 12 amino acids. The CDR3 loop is CSVAQTSEKLFF. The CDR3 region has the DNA TGCAGCGTGGCTCAGACATCTGAAAAACTGTTTTTT.

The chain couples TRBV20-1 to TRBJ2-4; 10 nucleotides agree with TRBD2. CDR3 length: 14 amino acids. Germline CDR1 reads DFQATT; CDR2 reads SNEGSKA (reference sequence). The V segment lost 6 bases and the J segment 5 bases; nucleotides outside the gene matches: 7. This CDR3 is CSAYLAGVENIQYF. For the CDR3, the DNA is TGCAGTGCCTACCTAGCGGGAGTGGAAAACATTCAGTACTTC.

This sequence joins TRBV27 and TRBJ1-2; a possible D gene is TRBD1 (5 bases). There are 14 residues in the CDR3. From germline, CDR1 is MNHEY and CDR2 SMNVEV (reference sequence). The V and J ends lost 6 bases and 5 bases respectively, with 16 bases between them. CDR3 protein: CASRLTEWGYGYTF. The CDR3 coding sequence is TGTGCCAGCAGACTGACCGAGTGGGGGTATGGCTACACCTTC.

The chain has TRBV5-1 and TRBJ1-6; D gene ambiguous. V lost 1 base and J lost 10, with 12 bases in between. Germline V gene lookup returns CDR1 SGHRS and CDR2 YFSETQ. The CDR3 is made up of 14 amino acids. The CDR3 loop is CASSLSGLESPLHF. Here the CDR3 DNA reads TGCGCCAGCAGCTTGAGCGGGTTGGAGTCACCCCTCCACTTT. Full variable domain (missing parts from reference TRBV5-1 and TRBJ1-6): KAGVTQTPRYLIKTRGQQVTLSCSPISGHRSVSWYQQTPGQGLQFLFEYFSETQRNKGNFPGRFSGRQFSNSRSEMNVSTLELGDSALYLCASSLSGLESPLHFGNGTRLTVT.

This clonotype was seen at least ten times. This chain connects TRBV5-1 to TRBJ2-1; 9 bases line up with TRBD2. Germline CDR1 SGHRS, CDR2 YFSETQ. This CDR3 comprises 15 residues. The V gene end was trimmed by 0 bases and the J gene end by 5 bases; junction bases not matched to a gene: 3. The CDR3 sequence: CASSLVLAGNNEQFF. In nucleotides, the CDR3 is TGCGCCAGCAGCTTGGTGCTAGCGGGGAACAATGAGCAGTTCTTC.

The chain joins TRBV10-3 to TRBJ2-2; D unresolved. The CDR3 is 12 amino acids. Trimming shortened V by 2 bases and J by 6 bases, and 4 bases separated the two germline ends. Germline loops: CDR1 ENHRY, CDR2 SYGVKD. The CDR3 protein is CAISEGSGELFF. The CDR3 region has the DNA TGTGCCATCAGTGAGGGGTCCGGGGAGCTGTTTTTT.